A single sample gave rise to the 12 T cell receptor beta chains below, sequenced in a study of blood T cells in healthy people across ages. Primed by a sample-barcoded 5' primer and a J-beta primer mix, a second PCR proceeded for about 6 to 11 cycles. TCRdb passed the 5' RACE reads through MiXCR, listing each CDR3 protein once. Found here are 730,000 or so distinct CDR3 sequences, about 42% of them singletons; the top ten hold 20%. The sample consisted of blood. The receptors here all came from a woman aged 55-70 years in good health.

Remarks on this clonotype: A much more abundant neighbour one base away suggests this may be a read error. The chain employs TRBV4-2 and TRBJ2-5; D unresolved. Germline V gene sequence: CDR1 LGHNA, CDR2 YNFKEQ. This CDR3 comprises 13 residues. As DNA, the CDR3 is TGTGCCGGCAGCCAAGACTACCAAGAGACCCAGTACTTC. Protein sequence: CAGSQDYQETQYF.

In its sample, this clonotype was seen a few times. CDR3 nucleotides: TGCAGTGCTGAGGCCCGCGGGGGATCTAGCACAGATACGCAGTATTTT. Translating gives CSAEARGGSSTDTQYF. The V and J genes are TRBV20-1 and TRBJ2-3; 7 positions match TRBD2. This CDR3 is 16 amino acids long. Per germline, CDR1 DFQATT and CDR2 SNEGSKA (reference sequence). V was pared by 5 bases and J by 0 bases, with 11 bases of the junction left unmatched.

This clonotype was recorded a few times. The chain uses TRBV7-9 and TRBJ2-1; D might be TRBD2 (6 bases). CDR3 length equals 15 residues. Germline assignment: CDR1 SEHNR and CDR2 FQNEAQ (reference sequence). Trimming cost V 5 bases and J 2 bases, with 13 bases left between them. The CDR3 nucleotides read TGTGCCAGCAGCCGGGGACTGCCACCCTACAATGAGCAGTTCTTC. The encoded protein is CASSRGLPPYNEQFF.

This chain connects TRBV5-1 to TRBJ2-5; no clear D gene. Trimming stripped 4 bases from V and 2 bases from J, with 15 bases between. The CDR3 loop spans 15 amino acids. The V gene's germline CDR1 is SGHRS and CDR2 YFSETQ. The CDR3 reads CASSQGTTPQETQYF. DNA for the CDR3: TGCGCCAGCAGCCAAGGAACGACCCCGCAAGAGACCCAGTACTTC.

The chain has TRBV7-2 and TRBJ2-7, with 12 positions matching TRBD2. The J call is uncertain, as TRBJ2-5 better fits the DNA end. Germline V lookup: CDR1 SGHTA, CDR2 FQGNSA. The length of the CDR3 is 16 residues. DNA of the CDR3: TGTGCCAGCAGCTTAGGGTGGACTAGCGGGAAGGAGACCCAGTACTTC. Amino acid sequence: CASSLGWTSGKETQYF.

The chain is built from TRBV20-1 and TRBJ2-7; TRBD1 agrees at 9 bases. This CDR3 spans 15 amino acids. The V gene end was trimmed by 3 bases and the J gene end by 10 bases; junction bases not matched to a gene: 16. Germline V gene data show CDR1 as DFQATT and CDR2 as SNEGSKA (reference sequence). The chain's CDR3 is CSARMPRTGEETQYF. CDR3 nucleotide sequence: TGCAGTGCTAGGATGCCCAGGACAGGGGAAGAGACACAGTACTTC.

The chain is built from TRBV20-1 and TRBJ1-1; no definite D call. The ends were cut back, 5 bases at V and 1 base at J, with 2 bases in the middle. The V gene's germline CDR1 is DFQATT and CDR2 SNEGSKA (reference sequence). CDR3 size: 10 residues. The chain's CDR3 is CSASNTEAFF. The CDR3 DNA sequence: TGCAGTGCTTCGAACACTGAAGCTTTCTTT.

In this sample, this clonotype turned up a few times. The chain couples TRBV6-2 or TRBV6-3 to TRBJ2-1, with 8 bases aligning to TRBD2. In germline, CDR1 is MNHEY, CDR2 SVGEGT. The length of the CDR3 is 14 residues. V lost 8 bases and J lost 3; bases outside the gene matches: 6. This chain's CDR3 is CASESGRVYNEQFF. The CDR3 bases are TGTGCCAGCGAAAGCGGGAGAGTCTACAATGAGCAGTTCTTC.

The rearrangement joins TRBV28 to TRBJ2-7, with D maybe TRBD1 (6 bases). The J call may be wrong; the DNA end is better matched by TRBJ2-5. Per germline, CDR1 MDHEN and CDR2 SYDVKM. This CDR3 is built from 13 residues. In nucleotides, the CDR3 is TGTGCCAGCAGTTTGGACAGCCGCCGGACCCAGTACTTC. Translating gives CASSLDSRRTQYF.

This clonotype has only a few counts. This sequence joins TRBV29-1 and TRBJ2-7, with D tentatively TRBD2 (5 bases). Trimming shortened V by 7 bases and J by 3 bases, and 16 bases separated the two germline ends. The CDR3 loop spans 13 amino acids. Germline values: CDR1 SQVTM, CDR2 ANQGSEA. Here the CDR3 DNA reads TGCAGCGCCTCTCGGGGAGTGGACTACGAGCAGTACTTC. Amino acid sequence: CSASRGVDYEQYF.

This clonotype appeared once. This chain uses TRBV14 with TRBJ2-4, with D tentatively TRBD1 (6 bases). The germline V gene has CDR1 SGHDN and CDR2 FVKESK. CDR3 size: 16 residues. The ends were cut back, 0 bases at V and 8 bases at J, with 17 bases in the middle. The CDR3 nucleotides are TGTGCCAGCAGCCAAGAACACACAGGGTGGGCGCACATTCAGTACTTC. Translating gives CASSQEHTGWAHIQYF.

A few counts support this clonotype. This chain links TRBV7-4 with TRBJ1-1; 9 bases fit TRBD1. CDR3 length: 16 residues. The V gene end was trimmed by 1 base and the J gene end by 6 bases; junction bases not matched to a gene: 9. CDR1 is SGHVT, CDR2 SQSDAQ, per germline. Written as DNA, the CDR3 is TGTGCCAGCAGCTTAGGCAGGGACAGGGTGGTCTCTGAAGCTTTCTTT. This codes for CASSLGRDRVVSEAFF.